This TCR beta chain was documented in a study of blood T cell repertoires in COVID-19. Study summary: Samples taken during acute and convalescent COVID-19 were collected in the United States, Italy and Spain. PBMCs, B-cell-depleted T cells, or T cells provided the cDNA or gDNA that made up the material.

Under the authors' procedure: The authors estimated nucleated cell counts from reference gene primer amplification. The repertoire was sequenced with immunoSEQ multiplex PCR; TCRdb's copy has only in-frame clones and lacks some. V, J and clone size are those of that table, while D and trimming were read from the DNA. The data show over 400,000 clones, with 80% to 90% seen just once and approximately 2.9% held by the top ten. The CDR3 covers 14 residues. The V gene lost 3 bases and the J gene lost 3 bases, with 9 bases spanning the gap. Per the germline V gene, CDR1 is LNHDA and CDR2 is SQIVND (reference sequence).

Sequenced material: peripheral blood. This chain connects TRBV19 to TRBJ1-5; D might be TRBD1 (6 bases). The clonotype was recovered from a human donor in a cohort sampled during active COVID-19. CDR3 loop: CASSMGANNQPQHF. CDR3 bases: TGTGCCAGTAGTATGGGGGCGAACAATCAGCCCCAGCATTTT.